This TCR beta chain was profiled in a study of technical replicates of blood from several donors. Assay: immunoSEQ multiplex PCR; the TCRdb copy retains only in-frame clones and omits some. In the table there are under 20,000 clones, about nine tenths of which are singletons. Germline V lookup: CDR1 SEHNR, CDR2 FQNEAQ (reference sequence). The V segment lost 5 bases and the J segment 4 bases; nucleotides outside the gene matches: 9. The CDR3 is 15 amino acids. The sequence derives from a human donor in good health. The J gene is TRBJ1-2, the V gene TRBV7-9; the match to TRBD1 covers 8 bases. Sequenced: PBMCs. CDR3 residues: CASSEHGQGGYGYTF. The CDR3 DNA reads as TGTGCCAGCAGCGAACATGGACAGGGTGGCTATGGCTACACCTTC.